This T cell receptor beta chain was identified in a study of blood T cell repertoires in COVID-19. Study summary: Samples representing acute and convalescent COVID-19 were sourced from the United States, Italy and Spain.

The count of this clone is one. Only in-frame clones appear in the TCRdb table, and some are missing; sequencing was by immunoSEQ multiplex PCR. Here the sample spans 360,000 or so clones, approximately 89% being singletons. The V gene's germline CDR1 is MDHEN and CDR2 SYDVKM. Deletions cut 7 bases from V and 3 bases from J, with 13 bases between. This CDR3 spans 14 amino acids. Patients from Seattle were sampled longitudinally, starting during active infection. The sequence derives from a woman in her fifties or sixties with COVID-19, enrolled during active disease. The specimen sequenced was peripheral blood. V is TRBV28 and J is TRBJ1-5; D is possibly TRBD1 (5 bases). The DNA for the CDR3 is TGTGCCAGCACCATGGGGGGAGTCAATCAGCCCCAGCATTTT. Translating gives CASTMGGVNQPQHF.